The rows below give T cell receptor beta chains drawn from one sample of a study of vaccination effects on CD4 cells after COVID-19. These receptors have no identified antigens. The protocol was immunoSEQ multiplex PCR, while the TCRdb copy is restricted to in-frame clones and leaves out a portion. The table has about 15,000 clones, over 60% seen once. The material sequenced was CD4+ T cells from PBMCs cultured with SARS-CoV-2 spike peptides, taken after COVID-19 vaccination. The receptors here all came from a human donor who had a prior SARS-CoV-2 infection. Each CDR3 is given with its conserved first and last residue. Each record gives: CDR3 protein, CDR3 DNA, clone size, J gene, V gene, D gene. D genes are given only for firm matches. Expanded clones get a size class; other rows say once, few or many, or leave the size out.

CASRSPVPGGTDTQYF TGTGCCAGTAGAAGCCCCGTCCCAGGGGGCACAGATACGCAGTATTTT - TRBJ2-3 TRBV19 -
CASSPVGAGVQPQHF TGTGCCAGCAGTCCCGTCGGGGCCGGGGTTCAGCCCCAGCATTTT - TRBJ1-5 TRBV6-2/TRBV6-3 -
CASSWTAISTDTQYF TGTGCCAGCAGCTGGACCGCGATAAGTACAGATACGCAGTATTTT - TRBJ2-3 TRBV7-3 -
CASSLWAGGNEQFF TGTGCCAGCAGCTTGTGGGCGGGGGGCAATGAGCAGTTCTTC - TRBJ2-1 TRBV5-4 TRBD2
CASSPTGAPKNIQYF TGTGCCAGCTCTCCGACAGGGGCTCCCAAAAACATTCAGTACTTC - TRBJ2-4 TRBV18 TRBD1
CASSPRQDSYEQYF TGTGCCAGCAGTCCCCGACAGGACTCCTACGAGCAGTACTTC - TRBJ2-7 TRBV27 -
CASSSRGGADIQYF TGTGCCAGTAGTAGCCGTGGAGGGGCGGACATTCAGTACTTC once TRBJ2-4 TRBV19 -
CAWSAVLARETQYF TGTGCCTGGAGTGCCGTACTAGCAAGGGAGACCCAGTACTTC - TRBJ2-5 TRBV30 -
CASSPQGQTQYF TGTGCCAGCAGCCCCCAGGGCCAGACCCAGTACTTC - TRBJ2-5 TRBV9 -
CAWSDVFETNRFF TGTGCCTGGAGCGACGTCTTCGAAACCAACAGGTTCTTC - TRBJ2-1 TRBV30 -
CASSLVPTSVFSSYEQYF TGTGCCAGCAGCTTAGTACCTACTAGCGTCTTCAGCTCCTACGAGCAGTACTTC - TRBJ2-7 TRBV7-6 TRBD2
CASSIKRARASPWRSNEKLFF TGTGCCAGCAGCATCAAAAGGGCCCGGGCCTCACCATGGAGGTCTAATGAAAAACTGTTTTTT - TRBJ1-4 TRBV3-1/TRBV3-2 -
CASSLLGVSYNEQFF TGTGCCAGCAGTCTACTAGGTGTCTCCTACAATGAGCAGTTCTTC once TRBJ2-1 TRBV6-2/TRBV6-3 -
CASSHPGTSGATRTGELFF TGTGCCAGCAGCCATCCGGGGACTAGCGGGGCAACTAGGACCGGGGAGCTGTTTTTT - TRBJ2-2 TRBV9 TRBD2
CATSAPEDGGNTIYF TGTGCCACCAGTGCTCCCGAGGATGGTGGAAACACCATATATTTT - TRBJ1-3 TRBV24-1 -
CASSDSGTNYGYTF TGTGCCAGCAGTGATTCGGGGACTAACTATGGCTACACCTTC - TRBJ1-2 TRBV2 -
CASSLALAGSLYEQFF TGTGCCAGCAGCTTAGCACTAGCGGGATCGCTCTATGAGCAGTTCTTC - TRBJ2-1 TRBV7-9 TRBD2
CASCQEAGGLLYNSPLHF TGTGCCAGCTGCCAAGAGGCAGGGGGTCTTCTCTATAATTCACCCCTCCACTTT once TRBJ1-6 TRBV2 TRBD1
CASRGQALDTQYF TGTGCCAGCAGGGGACAGGCACTAGATACGCAGTATTTT - TRBJ2-3 TRBV25-1 TRBD1
CASYDRALETQYF TGTGCCAGCTATGATCGGGCCCTGGAGACCCAGTACTTC - TRBJ2-5 TRBV7-9 -
CASSPSARVGSFF TGTGCCAGCAGCCCCTCTGCCCGGGTAGGATCGTTCTTC few TRBJ2-1 TRBV7-9 -
CASSLVGGTTGELFF TGTGCCAGCAGCTTAGTGGGAGGTACCACCGGGGAGCTGTTTTTT - TRBJ2-2 TRBV7-2 -
CASSGWVSETQYF TGTGCCAGCAGCGGATGGGTATCGGAGACCCAGTACTTC few TRBJ2-5 TRBV5-6 -
CASSQGHRDDQYF TGTGCCAGCAGCCAAGGGCACCGCGACGACCAGTACTTC - TRBJ2-5 TRBV3-1/TRBV3-2 -
CASSLVARSQGDTQYF TGCGCCAGCAGCTTGGTGGCTAGGTCTCAGGGAGATACGCAGTATTTT - TRBJ2-3 TRBV5-1 -
CASSLGRGQGDEKLFF TGTGCCAGCAGCTTAGGGAGGGGACAGGGTGATGAAAAACTGTTTTTT - TRBJ1-4 TRBV7-9 TRBD1
CASSQNLGGSTQYF TGTGCCAGCAGCCAAAACTTGGGGGGGAGTACGCAGTATTTT - TRBJ2-3 TRBV4-2 TRBD2
CASSLDRTGEQYF TGTGCCAGCAGTTTAGACAGGACAGGCGAGCAGTACTTC - TRBJ2-7 TRBV12-3/TRBV12-4 TRBD1
CASSSRLAGLTQYF TGTGCCAGCAGCTCTAGACTAGCGGGGCTTACGCAGTATTTT few TRBJ2-3 TRBV7-2 TRBD2
CASSHPDRGATDTQYF TGCGCCAGCAGCCACCCGGACAGGGGGGCAACAGATACGCAGTATTTT - TRBJ2-3 TRBV4-1 TRBD1
CATSDPTPEGVNYGYTF TGTGCCACCAGTGATCCTACCCCCGAGGGGGTGAACTATGGCTACACCTTC once TRBJ1-2 TRBV24-1 -
CASSSKLAGATGEQFF TGTGCCAGCAGCTCTAAACTAGCGGGGGCCACAGGTGAGCAGTTCTTC - TRBJ2-1 TRBV7-8 TRBD2
CASSLEVRAGTQYF TGTGCCAGCAGCTTAGAAGTCAGGGCTGGGACCCAGTACTTC - TRBJ2-5 TRBV7-2 -
CASSLGQGADTQYF TGTGCCAGCAGCTTGGGACAGGGAGCAGATACGCAGTATTTT - TRBJ2-3 TRBV13 TRBD1
CASRPGQTENIQYF TGCGCCAGCAGACCGGGACAAACAGAAAACATTCAGTACTTC - TRBJ2-4 TRBV5-1 -
CASSAGQAAGNSPLHF TGTGCCAGCAGCGCCGGACAGGCGGCTGGTAATTCACCCCTCCACTTT - TRBJ1-6 TRBV7-8 TRBD1
CASRRTGWQETQYF TGTGCCAGTAGAAGGACAGGGTGGCAAGAGACCCAGTACTTC - TRBJ2-5 TRBV19 TRBD1
CAWTSGVTYEQYF TGTGCCTGGACTAGCGGGGTTACCTACGAGCAGTACTTC - TRBJ2-7 TRBV30 TRBD2
CATSRDRGTHEETQYF TGTGCCACCAGTCGGGACAGGGGGACGCACGAAGAGACCCAGTACTTC - TRBJ2-5 TRBV24-1 TRBD1
CATSRVAGRGVEKLFF TGTGCCACCAGCAGAGTGGCAGGCCGAGGTGTTGAAAAACTGTTTTTT - TRBJ1-4 TRBV15 -
CSASEGSGYTF TGCAGTGCTAGCGAGGGCAGTGGCTACACCTTC - TRBJ1-2 TRBV20-1 -
CASTSAGNYNEQFF TGCGCCAGCACCTCCGCCGGGAACTACAATGAGCAGTTCTTC - TRBJ2-1 TRBV5-1 -
CSASFLGAVGYTF TGCAGTGCTAGTTTCCTCGGGGCGGTTGGCTACACCTTC - TRBJ1-2 TRBV20-1 -
CATSEGTGADTQYF TGTGCCACCAGTGAGGGGACAGGGGCAGATACGCAGTATTTT once TRBJ2-3 TRBV24-1 TRBD1
CASSVVPGSSGNTIYF TGTGCCAGCAGCGTAGTTCCAGGGAGCTCTGGAAACACCATATATTTT few TRBJ1-3 TRBV9 -
CASSLRATDTQYF TGTGCCAGCAGCTTACGAGCCACAGATACGCAGTATTTT once TRBJ2-3 TRBV11-3 -
CASSLTPQESNEKLFF TGCGCCAGCAGCCTGACCCCTCAGGAAAGTAATGAAAAACTGTTTTTT - TRBJ1-4 TRBV5-1 -
CASSFTTGNTIYF TGCGCCAGCAGCTTTACGACCGGAAACACCATATATTTT few TRBJ1-3 TRBV5-1 -
CASSEKGNEQFF TGTGCCAGCAGTGAAAAAGGGAATGAGCAGTTCTTC - TRBJ2-1 TRBV6-1 -
CASSLDGTLNTGELFF TGTGCCAGCAGCTTGGACGGGACACTCAACACCGGGGAGCTGTTTTTT - TRBJ2-2 TRBV11-3 -
CASSYEPNSPLHF TGTGCCAGCAGTTACGAGCCTAATTCACCCCTCCACTTT - TRBJ1-6 TRBV6-5 -
CASSLDFSQETQYF TGTGCCAGCAGCTTAGATTTTAGCCAAGAGACCCAGTACTTC - TRBJ2-5 TRBV11-3 -
CASRSSGLAKYNEQFF TGTGCCAGCCGGTCCTCGGGACTAGCAAAATACAATGAGCAGTTCTTC - TRBJ2-1 TRBV28 TRBD2
CASSYTGGMGSPLHF TGTGCCAGCAGCTATACAGGGGGGATGGGGTCACCCCTCCACTTT - TRBJ1-6 TRBV7-2 TRBD1
CASSANTGTDTQYF TGTGCCAGCAGTGCTAATACAGGCACAGATACGCAGTATTTT few TRBJ2-3 TRBV7-3 -